Listed here are 28 T cell receptor beta chains from one sample, sequenced in a study of cytomegalovirus exposure and HLA in healthy donors. The data were produced by immunoSEQ multiplex PCR, yet TCRdb's version contains in-frame clones alone and is incomplete. The repertoire holds 150,000 or so clones, with around four fifths as singletons. The sample was PBMCs. The receptors stem from a man in his thirties or forties in good health and CMV-seropositive.

The V call is TRBV11-2, the J call TRBJ1-1, with 12 bases matching TRBD1. Trimming cost V 0 bases and J 4 bases; bases outside gene matches: 3. This CDR3 has 16 residues. The germline V gene has CDR1 SGHAT and CDR2 FQNNGV. This chain's CDR3 is CASSLDPGQGATEAFF. The CDR3 DNA sequence: TGTGCCAGCAGCTTAGACCCGGGACAGGGGGCCACTGAAGCTTTCTTT.

This clone was picked up a small number of times. The chain joins TRBV4-3 to TRBJ2-4, with a tentative D call TRBD2 (6 bases). Per germline, CDR1 LGHNA and CDR2 YSLEER. CDR3 length equals 16 residues. Between the trimmed V and J ends, which lost 0 bases and 0 bases, there was a span of 9 bases. The CDR3 DNA sequence: TGCGCCAGCAGCCAAGATATCGGGGGAGCCAAAAACATTCAGTACTTC. It codes for CASSQDIGGAKNIQYF.

The rearrangement uses TRBV7-3 and TRBJ2-3; 8 bases are shared with TRBD2. In germline, CDR1 is SGHTA, CDR2 FQGTGA. The length of the CDR3 is 16 residues. The trim removed 1 base at V and 5 bases at J, leaving 8 bases unmatched. The CDR3 is CASSLMAGGGVDTQYF. DNA for the CDR3: TGTGCCAGCAGCTTAATGGCGGGGGGAGGGGTAGATACGCAGTATTTT.

This chain joins TRBV14 and TRBJ1-1; tentatively, D is TRBD1 (5 bases). The germline V gene has CDR1 SGHDN and CDR2 FVKESK. Trimming took 4 bases from V and 2 from J, leaving 11 bases between them. The CDR3 runs to 14 residues. The CDR3, as DNA: TGTGCCAGCAGCCGTGACAGCCCTAACACTGAAGCTTTCTTT. Translating it yields CASSRDSPNTEAFF.

J is TRBJ1-1 and V is TRBV7-2, with 8 positions matching TRBD1. Germline assignment: CDR1 SGHTA and CDR2 FQGNSA. V shed 0 bases, J shed 5 bases, and the junction held 2 bases outside the gene matches. The CDR3 consists of 14 residues. The chain's CDR3 is CASSLATGVTEAFF. CDR3 coding DNA: TGTGCCAGCAGCTTAGCGACAGGGGTTACTGAAGCTTTCTTT.

As for this clone: Other DNA variants within this sample encode the same CDR3. The V and J genes are TRBV19 and TRBJ1-1; D gene ambiguous. The CDR3 extends over 13 amino acids. Per the germline V gene, CDR1 is LNHDA and CDR2 is SQIVND (reference sequence). The ends were cut back, 2 bases at V and 2 bases at J, with 6 bases in the middle. CDR3 sequence: CASSITGNTEAFF. CDR3 DNA sequence: TGTGCCAGTAGTATAACGGGAAACACTGAAGCTTTCTTT.

The V call is TRBV15, the J call TRBJ2-1, with 7 bases that match TRBD2. The CDR3 contains 15 residues. The junction had 7 bases not matched to a gene; V was cut back by 1 base and J by 7 bases. Per germline, CDR1 LNHNV and CDR2 YYDKDF (reference sequence). The CDR3 sequence is CATSRAGGGRNEQFF. DNA of the CDR3: TGTGCCACCAGCAGAGCGGGCGGGGGTCGGAATGAGCAGTTCTTC.

This sequence joins TRBV18 and TRBJ1-1; tentative D call: TRBD1 (6 bases). This CDR3 is 15 amino acids long. The V end lost 4 bases, the J end lost 0 bases, and 12 bases lay between the germline ends. Per the germline V gene, CDR1 is KGHSH and CDR2 is LQKENI. The CDR3 DNA is TGTGCCAGCTCACTCCCCAGGGGTATGAACACTGAAGCTTTCTTT. It codes for CASSLPRGMNTEAFF.

There are a few counts of this clone. The V call is TRBV13, the J call TRBJ1-5; D might be TRBD1 (5 bases). This CDR3 region has 17 residues. The germline gives CDR1 PRHDT, CDR2 FYEKMQ (reference sequence). V lost 0 bases to trimming and J lost 0 bases, with 12 bases between them. In DNA, the CDR3 is TGTGCCAGCAGCTTAGGCCAGGGCAGCCATAGCAATCAGCCCCAGCATTTT. Protein: CASSLGQGSHSNQPQHF.

The genes are TRBV19 and TRBJ1-5; no clear D gene. Trimming shortened V by 4 bases and J by 5 bases, and 24 bases separated the two germline ends. The V gene's germline CDR1 is LNHDA and CDR2 SQIVND (reference sequence). The CDR3 runs 18 residues. CDR3 sequence: CASSSGGLYQPSYQPQHF. In DNA form, the CDR3 reads TGTGCCAGTAGTAGCGGCGGATTATATCAGCCCTCGTATCAGCCCCAGCATTTT.

In its sample, this clone was seen once. The V call is TRBV7-2, the J call TRBJ2-7, with 8 bases aligning to TRBD1. The CDR3 loop spans 14 amino acids. CDR1 is SGHTA, CDR2 FQGNSA, per germline. The J segment lost 2 bases and the V segment lost 3 bases, leaving 3 bases of the junction unmatched. The CDR3 loop is CASSFNRGAYEQYF. The CDR3 DNA follows: TGTGCCAGCAGCTTCAACAGGGGGGCCTACGAGCAGTACTTC.

V and J are TRBV10-1 and TRBJ2-1, with D tentatively TRBD1 (5 bases). Trimming pared 3 bases from V and 6 bases from J, leaving 9 bases between. The germline V gene has CDR1 WNHNN and CDR2 SYGVQD (reference sequence). The CDR3 sequence is 13 residues long. The CDR3 spells CASSEGQGNEQFF. The CDR3 DNA is TGCGCCAGCAGTGAAGGGCAGGGCAATGAGCAGTTCTTC.

This clone was found once. The chain carries TRBV5-1 and TRBJ1-1; D gene ambiguous. Looked up from germline, CDR1 is SGHRS and CDR2 is YFSETQ. The CDR3 has 14 amino acids. The V gene lost 0 bases and the J gene lost 1 base, with 7 bases spanning the gap. The CDR3 DNA reads as TGCGCCAGCAGCTTGGGGGCTGAGAACACTGAAGCTTTCTTT. Protein product: CASSLGAENTEAFF.

Only a few counts were recorded for this clone. This chain connects TRBV19 to TRBJ1-5, with 7 bases identical to TRBD1. J was trimmed by 4 bases and V by 9 bases; bases with no gene match: 12. Germline V gene lookup returns CDR1 LNHDA and CDR2 SQIVND (reference sequence). The CDR3 is 15 residues long. The CDR3 DNA reads as TGTGCCAGCGAGGGGCTGACAGGGAAGAATCAGCCCCAGCATTTT. Amino acid sequence: CASEGLTGKNQPQHF.

This clone was seen only a few times. CDR3 bases: TGCGCCAGCAGTGACAGCGGAGAGACCCAGTACTTC. It codes for CASSDSGETQYF. The J gene is TRBJ2-5, the V gene TRBV10-1; a possible D gene is TRBD2 (5 bases). Germline V lookup: CDR1 WNHNN, CDR2 SYGVQD (reference sequence). Trimming removed 3 bases from V and 4 bases from J, with 6 bases in between. This CDR3 is 12 amino acids long.

The chain links TRBV6-6 to TRBJ2-3, with a tentative D call TRBD2 (6 bases). Germline CDR1 reads MNHNY; CDR2 reads SVGAGI (reference sequence). There are 15 residues in the CDR3. V gave up 6 bases and J gave up 2 bases, with 15 bases separating them. Written as DNA, the CDR3 is TGTGCCAGCAGCAGCGGGTCGCCGAACACAGATACGCAGTATTTT. Protein product: CASSSGSPNTDTQYF.

The rearrangement joins TRBV10-3 to TRBJ1-4; 10 nucleotides agree with TRBD1. The CDR3 covers 16 residues. The junction had 9 bases not matched to a gene; V was cut back by 3 bases and J by 8 bases. From germline, CDR1 is ENHRY and CDR2 SYGVKD. The CDR3 DNA follows: TGTGCCATCAGTGACCCGGGACAGGGGAGTGACGAAAAACTGTTTTTT. This sequence encodes CAISDPGQGSDEKLFF.

This chain joins TRBV27 and TRBJ1-1; D perhaps matches TRBD1 (5 bases). Germline loops: CDR1 MNHEY, CDR2 SMNVEV (reference sequence). Between the trimmed V and J ends, which lost 2 bases and 3 bases, there was a span of 7 bases. The CDR3 extends over 13 amino acids. CDR3 DNA: TGTGCCAGCAGTTTAGCAGGGTACACTGAAGCTTTCTTT. Amino acids: CASSLAGYTEAFF.

This clone was detected a few times. The V call is TRBV7-2, the J call TRBJ2-3; D might be TRBD2 (5 bases). Germline CDR1 reads SGHTA; CDR2 reads FQGNSA. V gave up 2 bases and J gave up 4 bases, with 13 bases separating them. The CDR3 sequence is 15 residues long. CDR3 residues: CASSLQVTRADTQYF. In DNA form, the CDR3 reads TGTGCCAGCAGCTTACAGGTCACGCGGGCAGATACGCAGTATTTT.

V usage is TRBV6-1 and J usage is TRBJ1-1, with 7 bases aligning to TRBD1. The V gene's germline CDR1 is MNHNS and CDR2 SASEGT. This CDR3 is built from 15 residues. The J segment lost 1 base and the V segment lost 5 bases, leaving 7 bases of the junction unmatched. Here the CDR3 reads CASSRTGLGNTEAFF. The DNA for the CDR3 is TGTGCCAGCAGTAGGACAGGACTCGGGAACACTGAAGCTTTCTTT.

This clone was counted a few times. V usage is TRBV4-3 and J usage is TRBJ1-5; 9 bases fit TRBD1. V was clipped by 4 bases and J by 1 base; unmatched bases: 2. CDR1 and CDR2 (germline): LGHNA, YSLEER. The CDR3 totals 15 residues. This chain's CDR3 is CASSPGQGSNQPQHF. CDR3 nucleotide sequence: TGCGCCAGCAGCCCGGGACAGGGAAGCAATCAGCCCCAGCATTTT.

This clone was counted many times. V is TRBV6-5 and J is TRBJ1-6; tentative D call: TRBD1 (6 bases). V was shortened by 0 bases and J by 9 bases, with 15 bases between the two germline ends. This CDR3 region has 16 residues. CDR1 and CDR2 (germline): MNHEY, SVGAGI. CDR3 region: CASSYSKDSFGSPLHF. The CDR3 DNA sequence: TGTGCCAGCAGTTACTCGAAGGACAGCTTTGGTTCACCCCTCCACTTT.

This chain connects TRBV6-5 to TRBJ1-4; 7 bases fit TRBD1. Germline V gene lookup returns CDR1 MNHEY and CDR2 SVGAGI. The CDR3 runs 16 residues. Trimming cost V 0 bases and J 3 bases; bases outside gene matches: 4. CDR3 bases: TGTGCCAGCAGTTACTCGAGAGGGACAGCTAATGAAAAACTGTTTTTT. It is translated as CASSYSRGTANEKLFF.

The gene calls are TRBV6-5 and TRBJ2-1; D remains unclear. The CDR3 totals 13 residues. CDR1 and CDR2 (germline): MNHEY, SVGAGI. Between the trimmed V and J ends, which lost 2 bases and 5 bases, there was a span of 7 bases. The DNA for the CDR3 is TGTGCCAGCAGTTACGGCAGTAACAATGAGCAGTTCTTC. It specifies CASSYGSNNEQFF.

This clone appeared once. The chain recombines TRBV30 with TRBJ2-3; D is perhaps TRBD2 (7 bases). This CDR3 comprises 14 residues. In germline, CDR1 is GTSNPN, CDR2 SVGIG (reference sequence). Trimming stripped 8 bases from V and 3 bases from J, with 18 bases between. The CDR3 coding sequence is TGTGCCCGAGGGGGAGCGGGGATAACAGATACGCAGTATTTT. It codes for CARGGAGITDTQYF.

V and J are TRBV7-2 and TRBJ2-5; D is undetermined. The V and J ends lost 6 bases and 4 bases respectively, with 15 bases between them. The CDR3 runs 14 residues. Germline V lookup: CDR1 SGHTA, CDR2 FQGNSA. CDR3 sequence: CASRARGRIETQYF. Here the CDR3 DNA reads TGTGCCAGCAGGGCCCGTGGCAGAATAGAGACCCAGTACTTC.

The CDR3 region is CASSPPGASEQYF. The DNA for the CDR3 is TGTGCCAGCTCACCACCGGGGGCCTCCGAGCAGTACTTC. The J gene is TRBJ2-7, the V gene TRBV18; TRBD1 might be the D (6 bases). Germline loops: CDR1 KGHSH, CDR2 LQKENI. The V and J ends lost 0 bases and 6 bases respectively, with 9 bases between them. This CDR3 is 13 amino acids long.

The chain is built from TRBV4-3 and TRBJ2-1, with TRBD2 matching over 9 bases. This CDR3 region has 16 residues. Germline lookup yields CDR1 LGHNA and CDR2 YSLEER. Germline trimming cut 0 bases from V and 3 bases from J; bases unmatched to any gene: 3. Here the CDR3 reads CASSQDSGGLYNEQFF. DNA for the CDR3: TGCGCCAGCAGCCAAGATAGCGGGGGCCTCTACAATGAGCAGTTCTTC.